The clone carrying this T cell receptor beta chain has ten or more counts. Its antigen is not identified. Germline loops: CDR1 SGDLS, CDR2 YYNGEE. The CDR3 consists of 17 residues. V shed 4 bases and J 6 bases; nucleotides not matched to a gene: 10. This sample was taken from a study of CD8+CD57+ T cells in acquired aplastic anemia. On the study more broadly: As sequenced from healthy donors, CD4+ cells averaged about 11 million reads.

For CDR3 and TCR beta VDJ profiling, genomic DNA was the template used. TCRdb re-derived calls from the reads in MiXCR, one entry per CDR3 protein. Of around 140,000 distinct CDR3 sequences listed, approximately 41% are singletons. Study-wide results and limits: Patients and controls had in common approximately 29 CD8+ CDR3 sequences.

This TCR was recovered from a human donor in good health, serving as a control. Sample: sorted CD4+, CD8+, or CD8+CD57+ T cells (not recorded which) from PBMCs. The V and J genes are TRBV9 and TRBJ2-3, with 14 bases fitting TRBD2. The CDR3 loop reads CASSPRRGLAGADTQYF. The CDR3 DNA follows: TGTGCCAGCAGCCCGAGGAGGGGACTAGCGGGGGCCGATACGCAGTATTTT.